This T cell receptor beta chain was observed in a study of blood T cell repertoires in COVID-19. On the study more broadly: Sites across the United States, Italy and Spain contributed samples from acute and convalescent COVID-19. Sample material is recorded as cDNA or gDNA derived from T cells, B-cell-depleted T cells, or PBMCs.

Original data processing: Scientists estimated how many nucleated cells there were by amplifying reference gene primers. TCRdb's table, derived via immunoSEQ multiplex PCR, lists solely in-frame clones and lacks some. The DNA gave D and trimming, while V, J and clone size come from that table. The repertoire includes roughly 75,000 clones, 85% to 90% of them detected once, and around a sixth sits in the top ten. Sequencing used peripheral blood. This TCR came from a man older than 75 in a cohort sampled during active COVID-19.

CDR3 protein: CAISEFGTEDGYTF. DNA for the CDR3: TGTGCCATCAGTGAGTTTGGGACAGAGGATGGCTACACCTTC. The J gene is TRBJ1-2, the V gene TRBV10-3, with 7 bases fitting TRBD1. Germline lookup yields CDR1 ENHRY and CDR2 SYGVKD. CDR3 length equals 14 residues. V lost 1 base to trimming and J lost 6 bases; unmatched junction nucleotides: 5.